Sequencing of this T cell receptor beta chain was carried out in a study of blood T cell repertoires in COVID-19. At the level of the study: From T cells, B-cell-depleted T cells, or PBMCs came the material, which was cDNA or gDNA.

Authors' processing steps: Cell counts per sample came from amplifying reference gene primers. Sequencing was performed with immunoSEQ multiplex PCR; in TCRdb, only in-frame clones are kept and a portion is missing. D and trimming come from the DNA, and the V and J calls and clone size come from that table. The sample records 150,000 or so clones, roughly 80% being singletons. The source of this sequence is a man between 60 and 75 years old with acute or convalescent COVID-19. Specimen: peripheral blood.

The CDR3 reads CASKGQGNTEAFF. The CDR3 DNA follows: TGTGCCAGCAAGGGACAGGGGAACACTGAAGCTTTCTTT. The chain recombines TRBV11-1 with TRBJ1-1; 9 bases align to TRBD1. Germline V gives CDR1 SGHAT, CDR2 FQDESV (reference sequence). V dropped 7 bases and J dropped 1; count of bases not matched to a gene: 1. The CDR3 runs to 13 residues.